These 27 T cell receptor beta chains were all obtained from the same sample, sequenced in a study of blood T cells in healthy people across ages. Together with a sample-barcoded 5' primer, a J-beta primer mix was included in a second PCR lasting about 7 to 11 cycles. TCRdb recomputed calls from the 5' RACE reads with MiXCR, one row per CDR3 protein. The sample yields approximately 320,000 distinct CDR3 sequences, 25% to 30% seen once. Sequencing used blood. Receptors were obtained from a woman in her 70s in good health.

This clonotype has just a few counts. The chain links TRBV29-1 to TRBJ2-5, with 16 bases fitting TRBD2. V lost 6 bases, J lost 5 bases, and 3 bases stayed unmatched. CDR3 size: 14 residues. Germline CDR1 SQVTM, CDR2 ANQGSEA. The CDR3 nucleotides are TGCAGCGTCGGGACTAGCGGGAGGGGGGAGACCCAGTACTTC. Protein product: CSVGTSGRGETQYF.

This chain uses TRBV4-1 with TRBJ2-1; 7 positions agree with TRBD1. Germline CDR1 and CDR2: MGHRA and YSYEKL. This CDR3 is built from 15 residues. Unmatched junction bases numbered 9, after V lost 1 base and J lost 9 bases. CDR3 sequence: CASSQVRAQGVEQFF. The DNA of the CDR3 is TGCGCCAGCAGCCAAGTCCGGGCCCAGGGGGTTGAGCAGTTCTTC.

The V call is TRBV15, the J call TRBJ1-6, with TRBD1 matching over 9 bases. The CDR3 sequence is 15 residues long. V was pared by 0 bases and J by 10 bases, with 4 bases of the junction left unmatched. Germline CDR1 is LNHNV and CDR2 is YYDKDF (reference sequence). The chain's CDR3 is CATSRDRDRESPLHF. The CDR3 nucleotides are TGTGCCACCAGCAGAGACCGGGACAGGGAATCACCCCTCCACTTT. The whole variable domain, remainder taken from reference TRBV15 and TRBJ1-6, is DAMVIQNPRYQVTQFGKPVTLSCSQTLNHNVMYWYQQKSSQAPKLLFHYYDKDFNNEADTPDNFQSRRPNTSFCFLDIRSPGLGDTAMYLCATSRDRDRESPLHFGNGTRLTVT.

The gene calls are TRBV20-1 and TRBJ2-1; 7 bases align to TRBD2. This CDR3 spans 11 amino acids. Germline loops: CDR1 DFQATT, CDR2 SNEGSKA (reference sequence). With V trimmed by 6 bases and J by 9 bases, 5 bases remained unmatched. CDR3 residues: CSARLAAEQFF. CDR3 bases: TGCAGTGCAAGACTAGCAGCTGAGCAGTTCTTC.

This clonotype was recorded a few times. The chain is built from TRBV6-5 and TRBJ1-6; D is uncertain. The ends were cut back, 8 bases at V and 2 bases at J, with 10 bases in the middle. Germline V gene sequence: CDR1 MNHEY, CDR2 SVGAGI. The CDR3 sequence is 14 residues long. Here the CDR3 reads CASGLSPYNSPLHF. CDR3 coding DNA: TGTGCCAGCGGACTCTCGCCCTATAATTCACCCCTCCACTTT.

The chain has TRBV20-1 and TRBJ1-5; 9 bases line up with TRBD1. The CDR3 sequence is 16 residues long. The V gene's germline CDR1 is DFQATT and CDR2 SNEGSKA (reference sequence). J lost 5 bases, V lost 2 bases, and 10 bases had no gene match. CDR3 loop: CSARTLDGTGYQPQHF. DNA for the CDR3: TGCAGTGCTAGAACCCTTGACGGGACAGGGTATCAGCCCCAGCATTTT.

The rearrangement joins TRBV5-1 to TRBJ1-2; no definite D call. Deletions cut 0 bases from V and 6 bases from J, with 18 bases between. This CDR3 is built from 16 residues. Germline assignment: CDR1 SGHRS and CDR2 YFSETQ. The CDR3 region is CASSLESARRADGYTF. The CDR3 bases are TGCGCCAGCAGCTTGGAATCCGCCAGGCGGGCGGATGGCTACACCTTC.

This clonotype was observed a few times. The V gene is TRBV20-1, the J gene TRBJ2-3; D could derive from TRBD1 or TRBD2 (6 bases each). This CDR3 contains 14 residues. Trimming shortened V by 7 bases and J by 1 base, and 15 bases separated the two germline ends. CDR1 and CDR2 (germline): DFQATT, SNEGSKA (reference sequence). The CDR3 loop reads CSVLGGEGTDTQYF. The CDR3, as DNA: TGCAGTGTTTTGGGGGGCGAGGGCACAGATACGCAGTATTTT.

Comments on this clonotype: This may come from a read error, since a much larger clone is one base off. CDR3 DNA: TGTGCCAGCAGCATGGGGGGTGGCTATGGCTACACCTTC. It specifies CASSMGGGYGYTF. The genes are TRBV3-1 and TRBJ1-2; D perhaps matches TRBD1 (5 bases). The CDR3 loop spans 13 amino acids. Germline V gene sequence: CDR1 LGHDT, CDR2 YNNKEL (reference sequence). V was trimmed by 5 bases and J by 4 bases, leaving 11 bases between them.

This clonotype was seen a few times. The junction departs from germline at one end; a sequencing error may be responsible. CDR3 coding DNA: TGTGCCAGTAGCCAAGAAAAGGGGTATGAAAAACTGTTTTTT. Translating it yields CASSQEKGYEKLFF. The rearrangement uses TRBV4-2 and TRBJ1-4; maybe TRBD1 (5 bases). This CDR3 has 14 residues. CDR1 is LGHNA, CDR2 YNFKEQ, per germline.

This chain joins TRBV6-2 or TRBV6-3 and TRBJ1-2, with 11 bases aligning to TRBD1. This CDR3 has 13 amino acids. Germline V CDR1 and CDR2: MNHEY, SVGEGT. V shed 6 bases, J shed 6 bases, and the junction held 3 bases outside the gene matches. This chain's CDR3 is CASRPGQGDGYTF. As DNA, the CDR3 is TGTGCCAGCAGACCGGGACAGGGGGATGGCTACACCTTC.

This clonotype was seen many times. This CDR3 reads CSAEQGTAGANVLTF. As DNA, the CDR3 is TGCAGTGCAGAACAGGGAACGGCTGGGGCCAACGTCCTGACTTTC. The rearrangement links TRBV20-1 to TRBJ2-6; weak D call: TRBD1 (6 bases). The V end lost 6 bases, the J end lost 2 bases, and 14 bases lay between the germline ends. The CDR3 is 15 residues long. Germline V gene sequence: CDR1 DFQATT, CDR2 SNEGSKA (reference sequence).

CDR3 amino acids: CASSLTGAGWNEQYF. The CDR3 coding sequence is TGTGCCAGCAGCTTGACAGGGGCGGGATGGAACGAGCAGTACTTC. The gene calls are TRBV7-2 and TRBJ2-5; 8 bases align to TRBD1. The better agreement between TRBJ2-7 and the DNA end casts doubt on the J call. The germline gives CDR1 SGHTA, CDR2 FQGNSA. The CDR3 is 15 residues long.

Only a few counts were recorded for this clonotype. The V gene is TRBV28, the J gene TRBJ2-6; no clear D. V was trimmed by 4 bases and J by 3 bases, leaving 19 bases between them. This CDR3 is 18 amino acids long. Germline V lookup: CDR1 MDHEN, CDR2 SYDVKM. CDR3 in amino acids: CASSSYVRSEFGANVLTF. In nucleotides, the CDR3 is TGTGCCAGCAGTTCATACGTCAGGTCTGAGTTTGGGGCCAACGTCCTGACTTTC.

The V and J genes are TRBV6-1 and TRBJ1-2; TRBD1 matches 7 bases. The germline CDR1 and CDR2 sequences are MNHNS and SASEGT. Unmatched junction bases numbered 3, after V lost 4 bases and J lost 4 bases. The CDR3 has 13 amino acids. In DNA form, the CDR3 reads TGTGCCAGCAGTGGAGACAGGGTCTATGGCTACACCTTC. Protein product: CASSGDRVYGYTF.

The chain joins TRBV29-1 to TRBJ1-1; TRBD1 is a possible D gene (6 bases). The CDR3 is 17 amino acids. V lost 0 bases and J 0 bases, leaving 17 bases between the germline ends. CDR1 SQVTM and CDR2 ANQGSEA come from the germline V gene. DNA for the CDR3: TGCAGCGTTGAAGACCCCGGACAGTTTGACATGAACACTGAAGCTTTCTTT. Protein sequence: CSVEDPGQFDMNTEAFF.

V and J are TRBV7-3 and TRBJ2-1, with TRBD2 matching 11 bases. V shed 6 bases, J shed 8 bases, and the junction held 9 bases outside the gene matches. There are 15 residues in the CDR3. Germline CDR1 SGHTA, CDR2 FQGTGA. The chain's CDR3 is CASSWGLADGDEQFF. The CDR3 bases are TGTGCCAGCAGTTGGGGACTAGCGGACGGAGATGAGCAGTTCTTC.

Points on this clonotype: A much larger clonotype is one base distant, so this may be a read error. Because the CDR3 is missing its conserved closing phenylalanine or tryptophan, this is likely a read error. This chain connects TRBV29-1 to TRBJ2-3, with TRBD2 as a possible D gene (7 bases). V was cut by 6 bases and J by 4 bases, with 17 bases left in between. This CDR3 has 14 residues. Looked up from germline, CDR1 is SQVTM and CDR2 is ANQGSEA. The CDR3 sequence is CSVGGGAAADTQYI. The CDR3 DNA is TGCAGCGTGGGAGGGGGGGCCGCGGCAGATACGCAGTATATT.

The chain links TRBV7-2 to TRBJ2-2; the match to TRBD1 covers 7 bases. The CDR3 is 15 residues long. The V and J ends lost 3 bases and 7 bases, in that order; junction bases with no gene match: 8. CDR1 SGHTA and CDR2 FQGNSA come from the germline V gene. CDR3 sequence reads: CASSFSRGQGGELFF. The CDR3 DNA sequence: TGTGCCAGCAGCTTTTCTAGGGGGCAAGGCGGGGAGCTGTTTTTT. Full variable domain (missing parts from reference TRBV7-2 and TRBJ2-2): GAGVSQSPSNKVTEKGKDVELRCDPISGHTALYWYRQSLGQGLEFLIYFQGNSAPDKSGLPSDRFSAERTGGSVSTLTIQRTQQEDSAVYLCASSFSRGQGGELFFGEGSRLTVL.

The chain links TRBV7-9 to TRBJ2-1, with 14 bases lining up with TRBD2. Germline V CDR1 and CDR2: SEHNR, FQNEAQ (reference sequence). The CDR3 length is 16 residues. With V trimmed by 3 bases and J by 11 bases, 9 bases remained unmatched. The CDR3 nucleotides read TGTGCCAGCAGCTTTAGCCTAGGACTAGCGGGGGGAAAGCAGTTCTTC. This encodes CASSFSLGLAGGKQFF.

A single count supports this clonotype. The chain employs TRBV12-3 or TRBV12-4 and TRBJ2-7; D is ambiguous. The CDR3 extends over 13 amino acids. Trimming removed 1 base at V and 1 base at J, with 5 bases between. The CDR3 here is CASSLDLSYEQYF. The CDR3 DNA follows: TGTGCCAGCAGTTTAGACCTTTCCTACGAGCAGTACTTC.

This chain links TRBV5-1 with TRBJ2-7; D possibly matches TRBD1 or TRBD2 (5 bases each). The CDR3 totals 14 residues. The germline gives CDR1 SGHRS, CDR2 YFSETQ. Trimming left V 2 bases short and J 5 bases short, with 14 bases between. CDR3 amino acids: CASSFRDPGDEQYF. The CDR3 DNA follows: TGCGCCAGCAGCTTCCGGGACCCTGGGGACGAGCAGTACTTC.

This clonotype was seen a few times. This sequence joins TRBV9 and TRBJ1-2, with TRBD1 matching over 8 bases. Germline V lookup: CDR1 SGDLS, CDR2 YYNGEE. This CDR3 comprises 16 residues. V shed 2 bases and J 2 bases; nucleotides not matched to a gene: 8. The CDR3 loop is CASSVAVQGANYGYTF. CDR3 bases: TGTGCCAGCAGCGTTGCTGTCCAGGGGGCGAACTATGGCTACACCTTC.

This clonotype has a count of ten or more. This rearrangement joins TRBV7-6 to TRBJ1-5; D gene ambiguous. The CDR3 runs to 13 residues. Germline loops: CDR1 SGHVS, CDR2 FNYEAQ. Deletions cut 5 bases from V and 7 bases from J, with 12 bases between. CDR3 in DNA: TGTGCCAGCAGCCAAGGGTCGGGGCAGCCCCAGCATTTT. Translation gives CASSQGSGQPQHF. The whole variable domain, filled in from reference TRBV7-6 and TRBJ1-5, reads GAGVSQSPRYKVTKRGQDVALRCDPISGHVSLYWYRQALGQGPEFLTYFNYEAQQDKSGLPNDRFSAERPEGSISTLTIQRTEQRDSAMYRCASSQGSGQPQHFGDGTRLSIL.

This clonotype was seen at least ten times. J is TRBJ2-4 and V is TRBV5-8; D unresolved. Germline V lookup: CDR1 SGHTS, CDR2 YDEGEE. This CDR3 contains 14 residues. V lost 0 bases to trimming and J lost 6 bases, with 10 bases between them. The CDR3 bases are TGTGCCAGCAGCTTGGGGTTCGGCGGAAACATTCAGTACTTC. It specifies CASSLGFGGNIQYF.

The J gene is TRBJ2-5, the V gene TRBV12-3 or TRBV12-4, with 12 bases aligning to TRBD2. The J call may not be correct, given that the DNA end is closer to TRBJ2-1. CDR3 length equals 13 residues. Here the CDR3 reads CASNKLAGGEQFF. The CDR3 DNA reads TGTGCCAGCAACAAACTAGCGGGAGGTGAGCAGTTCTTC.

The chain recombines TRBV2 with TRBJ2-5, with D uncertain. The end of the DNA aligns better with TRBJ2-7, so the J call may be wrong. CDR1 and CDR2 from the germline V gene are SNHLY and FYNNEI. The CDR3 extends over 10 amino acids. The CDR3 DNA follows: TGTGCCAGCAGTGACTACGAGCAGTACTTC. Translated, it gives CASSDYEQYF.